The 28 T cell receptor beta chains presented below share a single source sample, sequenced in a study of blood T cell repertoires in COVID-19. The assay was immunoSEQ multiplex PCR, and TCRdb's table has in-frame clones only and misses some. Among some 130,000 clones listed, around 86% were seen once. Sequenced: peripheral blood. Source of these receptors: a woman in her 70s with COVID-19, enrolled during active disease.

The V gene is TRBV27, the J gene TRBJ1-2, with TRBD1 identical over 8 bases. This CDR3 region has 15 residues. With 3 bases clipped from V and 6 bases from J, the junction kept 9 bases outside the gene matches. Germline CDR1 is MNHEY and CDR2 is SMNVEV (reference sequence). The CDR3 DNA reads as TGTGCCAGCAGTTTTAACAGGGTGACAGGGGATGGCTACACCTTC. This encodes CASSFNRVTGDGYTF.

The rearrangement links TRBV27 to TRBJ2-2, with unresolved D. The CDR3 has 14 amino acids. Trimming stripped 2 bases from V and 7 bases from J, with 11 bases between. Germline V gives CDR1 MNHEY, CDR2 SMNVEV (reference sequence). The CDR3 region has the DNA TGTGCCAGCAGTTTAAGTAGCTTTGGCGGGGAGCTGTTTTTT. It yields the protein CASSLSSFGGELFF.

The J gene is TRBJ2-1, the V gene TRBV11-2, with TRBD2 identical over 8 bases. The V gene's germline CDR1 is SGHAT and CDR2 FQNNGV. After removal of 5 bases from V and 0 bases from J, the junction contained 15 bases not matched to a gene. The CDR3 loop spans 19 amino acids. The CDR3: CASSQRGSGALSSYNEQFF. The CDR3 nucleotides are TGTGCCAGCAGCCAAAGAGGTAGCGGGGCCCTGAGCTCCTACAATGAGCAGTTCTTC.

The chain couples TRBV5-1 to TRBJ1-1, with D maybe TRBD1 (6 bases). CDR1 SGHRS and CDR2 YFSETQ come from the germline V gene. Trimming left V 7 bases short and J 1 base short, with 14 bases between. The CDR3 totals 14 residues. Written as DNA, the CDR3 is TGCGCCAGCCAAGCCGGGACACCGAACACTGAAGCTTTCTTT. Encoded protein: CASQAGTPNTEAFF.

This chain links TRBV28 with TRBJ2-1; 9 bases fit TRBD2. The CDR3 has 16 residues. The germline V gene has CDR1 MDHEN and CDR2 SYDVKM. Unmatched junction bases numbered 10, after V lost 6 bases and J lost 4 bases. The CDR3 sequence is CASRTYAGGSYNEQFF. The CDR3 DNA reads as TGTGCCAGCAGGACCTATGCGGGGGGGTCATACAATGAGCAGTTCTTC.

This chain links TRBV18 with TRBJ1-2, with D unresolved. Germline CDR1 reads KGHSH; CDR2 reads LQKENI. This CDR3 comprises 14 residues. Trimming pared 0 bases from V and 4 bases from J, leaving 9 bases between. CDR3 sequence reads: CASSPPGGGYGYTF. The DNA of the CDR3 is TGTGCCAGCTCACCACCTGGTGGAGGCTATGGCTACACCTTC.

This rearrangement joins TRBV7-2 to TRBJ1-2; D uncertain. V gave up 4 bases and J gave up 3 bases, with 15 bases separating them. The CDR3 has 15 residues. Germline V CDR1 and CDR2: SGHTA, FQGNSA. CDR3 bases: TGTGCCAGCAGCTACGGCGGGGTGGATGACTATGGCTACACCTTC. Translation gives CASSYGGVDDYGYTF. The full variable domain, in which reference TRBV7-2 and TRBJ1-2 provide the parts outside the CDR3, is GAGVSQSPSNKVTEKGKDVELRCDPISGHTALYWYRQSLGQGLEFLIYFQGNSAPDKSGLPSDRFSAERTGGSVSTLTIQRTQQEDSAVYLCASSYGGVDDYGYTFGSGTRLTVV.

This clone is a singleton in its sample. The J gene is TRBJ2-2, the V gene TRBV5-1, with TRBD2 matching over 8 bases. The CDR3 runs to 16 residues. Germline values: CDR1 SGHRS, CDR2 YFSETQ. V was clipped by 2 bases and J by 0 bases; unmatched bases: 3. DNA of the CDR3: TGCGCCAGCAGCTTTAGCGGGGCAGCGAACACCGGGGAGCTGTTTTTT. Encoded protein: CASSFSGAANTGELFF.

The CDR3 nucleotides are TGCAGTGCTGCGAGGGGGCTGGAACTGTTTTTT. Translated: CSAARGLELFF. This sequence joins TRBV20-1 and TRBJ1-4; 7 bases fit TRBD1. The J segment lost 12 bases and the V segment lost 5 bases, leaving 6 bases of the junction unmatched. Germline V gene lookup returns CDR1 DFQATT and CDR2 SNEGSKA (reference sequence). This CDR3 is built from 11 residues.

This clone was seen a single time. The V call is TRBV10-3, the J call TRBJ2-1; TRBD2 matches 14 bases. In germline, CDR1 is ENHRY, CDR2 SYGVKD. CDR3 length equals 15 residues. J gave up 7 bases and V 6 bases, and 5 bases lay outside the gene matches. CDR3 DNA: TGTGCCATCAGGGGAGGACTAGCGGGGGGAAATGAGCAGTTCTTC. Translated: CAIRGGLAGGNEQFF.

J is TRBJ1-2 and V is TRBV2; a weak D match, TRBD1 (6 bases). Trimming stripped 3 bases from V and 4 bases from J, with 15 bases between. The germline gives CDR1 SNHLY, CDR2 FYNNEI. This CDR3 spans 15 amino acids. The CDR3, as DNA: TGTGCCAGCAGTGAGAGCAGGGGTTTAGGCTATGGCTACACCTTC. Amino acids: CASSESRGLGYGYTF.

V usage is TRBV2 and J usage is TRBJ1-5, with D unresolved. Germline V gene lookup returns CDR1 SNHLY and CDR2 FYNNEI. The CDR3 extends over 14 amino acids. Deletions cut 5 bases from V and 3 bases from J, with 11 bases between. The CDR3 sequence: CASSQEGLNQPQHF. As DNA, the CDR3 is TGTGCCAGCAGTCAGGAGGGCCTCAATCAGCCCCAGCATTTT.

The genes are TRBV7-9 and TRBJ1-2; TRBD1 is a possible D gene (5 bases). This CDR3 has 14 residues. With 0 bases removed from V and 5 bases from J, the gap between germline ends came to 10 bases. In germline, CDR1 is SEHNR, CDR2 FQNEAQ (reference sequence). The CDR3 sequence is CASSLAGGRYGYTF. The DNA of the CDR3 is TGTGCCAGCAGCTTAGCGGGGGGAAGGTATGGCTACACCTTC. The variable domain in full, with the rest retrieved from reference TRBV7-9 and TRBJ1-2, is DTGVSQNPRHKITKRGQNVTFRCDPISEHNRLYWYRQTLGQGPEFLTYFQNEAQLEKSRLLSDRFSAERPKGSFSTLEIQRTEQGDSAMYLCASSLAGGRYGYTFGSGTRLTVV.

This rearrangement joins TRBV28 to TRBJ1-2; D perhaps matches TRBD1 (6 bases). From germline, CDR1 is MDHEN and CDR2 SYDVKM. Trimming took 5 bases from V and 8 from J, leaving 18 bases between them. This CDR3 spans 14 amino acids. This CDR3 is CASSPPDSRGGYTF. The CDR3 nucleotides read TGTGCCAGCAGTCCACCGGACAGCCGAGGAGGCTACACCTTC.

The J gene is TRBJ1-1, the V gene TRBV6-5; D gene ambiguous. V was pared by 5 bases and J by 5 bases, with 12 bases between. This CDR3 is built from 13 residues. Germline V CDR1 and CDR2: MNHEY, SVGAGI. CDR3 in amino acids: CASSPSGRTEAFF. The DNA of the CDR3 is TGTGCCAGCAGTCCCTCGGGGAGGACTGAAGCTTTCTTT.

This clone has just a few counts. The CDR3 nucleotides read TGCGCCAGCAGCCCACTAGCTATGGGCACAGATACGCAGTATTTT. Its protein product is CASSPLAMGTDTQYF. The chain uses TRBV5-1 and TRBJ2-3; possible D gene TRBD2, 6 bases. This CDR3 has 15 amino acids. The germline V gene encodes CDR1 SGHRS and CDR2 YFSETQ. Trimming cost V 4 bases and J 1 base, with 13 bases left between them. Looking up the rest from reference TRBV5-1 and TRBJ2-3 gives the full variable domain: KAGVTQTPRYLIKTRGQQVTLSCSPISGHRSVSWYQQTPGQGLQFLFEYFSETQRNKGNFPGRFSGRQFSNSRSEMNVSTLELGDSALYLCASSPLAMGTDTQYFGPGTRLTVL.

The chain recombines TRBV18 with TRBJ2-7; 7 nucleotides match TRBD2. The germline V gene encodes CDR1 KGHSH and CDR2 LQKENI. V lost 6 bases and J lost 1; bases outside the gene matches: 9. The CDR3 extends over 15 amino acids. The DNA for the CDR3 is TGTGCCAGCTCCCCCCAGCGGGGCAGTTCCTACGAGCAGTACTTC. It encodes CASSPQRGSSYEQYF.

V is TRBV30 and J is TRBJ1-5, with D possibly TRBD1 on 5 matching bases. V lost 2 bases, J lost 4 bases, and 15 bases lay in between. The CDR3 totals 15 residues. Germline CDR1 reads GTSNPN; CDR2 reads SVGIG (reference sequence). The CDR3: CAWSPPPTGNQPQHF. CDR3 bases: TGTGCCTGGAGTCCGCCTCCTACAGGTAATCAGCCCCAGCATTTT.

The V gene is TRBV12-3 or TRBV12-4, the J gene TRBJ1-1; the D is unclear. There are 13 residues in the CDR3. V shed 10 bases and J shed 1 base, with 13 bases lying between them. The CDR3 loop reads CATTPGENTEAFF. The DNA for the CDR3 is TGTGCCACTACTCCCGGGGAGAACACTGAAGCTTTCTTT.

The chain has TRBV18 and TRBJ1-5, with TRBD1 matching over 9 bases. CDR3 length equals 15 residues. Per germline, CDR1 KGHSH and CDR2 LQKENI. V lost 4 bases and J lost 6; bases outside the gene matches: 7. The CDR3 loop reads CASSRTGAGGQPQHF. The CDR3 DNA follows: TGTGCCAGCTCACGGACAGGGGCAGGGGGTCAGCCCCAGCATTTT.

The gene calls are TRBV6-5 and TRBJ1-1; D call uncertain. The V gene lost 7 bases and the J gene lost 1 base, with 7 bases spanning the gap. This CDR3 is built from 12 residues. The germline V gene encodes CDR1 MNHEY and CDR2 SVGAGI. The CDR3 sequence is CASTYRNTEAFF. The CDR3 DNA follows: TGTGCCAGCACATACAGGAACACTGAAGCTTTCTTT.

The rearrangement joins TRBV6-6 to TRBJ1-4; D is unclear. V gave up 6 bases and J gave up 0 bases, with 14 bases separating them. The CDR3 length is 16 residues. The germline V gene has CDR1 MNHNY and CDR2 SVGAGI (reference sequence). CDR3 coding DNA: TGTGCCAGCAGACCTCTCTTTAGAGCAACTAATGAAAAACTGTTTTTT. Amino acids: CASRPLFRATNEKLFF.

This clone was seen only once. The chain employs TRBV19 and TRBJ2-1, with 13 bases identical to TRBD2. This CDR3 region has 16 residues. Germline values: CDR1 LNHDA, CDR2 SQIVND (reference sequence). J gave up 7 bases and V 5 bases, and 8 bases lay outside the gene matches. The CDR3 DNA reads TGTGCCAGTAGTCGACGGACTAGCGGGGGTAGAAATGAGCAGTTCTTC. The encoded protein is CASSRRTSGGRNEQFF.

The chain carries TRBV28 and TRBJ1-6; D call uncertain. Germline V gene data show CDR1 as MDHEN and CDR2 as SYDVKM. V shed 5 bases and J shed 9 bases, with 20 bases lying between them. This CDR3 comprises 16 residues. The CDR3 region is CASSPSSGLFPSPLHF. CDR3 DNA sequence: TGTGCCAGCAGTCCATCGAGTGGGCTTTTTCCTTCACCCCTCCACTTT.

This chain joins TRBV9 and TRBJ2-1, with a tentative D call TRBD1 (6 bases). CDR3 length: 15 residues. V was pared by 0 bases and J by 0 bases, with 7 bases between. Germline CDR1 reads SGDLS; CDR2 reads YYNGEE. The CDR3: CASSVGGGSYNEQFF. The CDR3 DNA is TGTGCCAGCAGCGTAGGAGGGGGCTCCTACAATGAGCAGTTCTTC.

V usage is TRBV18 and J usage is TRBJ1-2; a weak D match, TRBD1 (6 bases). Germline CDR1 and CDR2: KGHSH and LQKENI. The CDR3 consists of 14 residues. With 6 bases removed from V and 0 bases from J, the gap between germline ends came to 11 bases. CDR3 loop: CASSRGQPNYGYTF. In DNA form, the CDR3 reads TGTGCCAGCTCCCGTGGACAGCCTAACTATGGCTACACCTTC.

The genes are TRBV19 and TRBJ2-3; TRBD1 is a possible D gene (6 bases). Looked up from germline, CDR1 is LNHDA and CDR2 is SQIVND (reference sequence). Trimming cost V 3 bases and J 3 bases, with 13 bases left between them. This CDR3 comprises 15 residues. CDR3 in amino acids: CASSITGFVTDTQYF. CDR3 nucleotide sequence: TGTGCCAGTAGTATCACAGGGTTTGTGACAGATACGCAGTATTTT.

This clone has just one count. The rearrangement uses TRBV11-2 and TRBJ2-1, with a tentative D call TRBD2 (6 bases). The CDR3 has 15 amino acids. Trimming removed 6 bases at V and 7 bases at J, with 19 bases between. Germline CDR1 and CDR2: SGHAT and FQNNGV. CDR3 in DNA: TGTGCCAGCAGTCAGAGCGGGCGAGGAGAAAATGAGCAGTTCTTC. Encoded protein: CASSQSGRGENEQFF.